The 14 T cell receptor beta chains presented below share a single source sample, sequenced in a study of response to subunit inactivated influenza vaccine. TCRdb re-called the RT-PCR reads through MiXCR, storing one row per CDR3 protein. The data contain roughly 630,000 distinct CDR3 sequences, approximately 15% of them seen just once; the ten biggest clones take up less than 9%. The sample was PBMCs from blood, taken around two weeks before vaccination. These receptor sequences come from a man between 45 and 60 years old who received an inactivated influenza vaccine.

CDR3 region: CASSYTPGLAENNEQFF. In nucleotides, the CDR3 is TGTGCCAGCAGTTATACCCCGGGACTAGCGGAGAACAATGAGCAGTTCTTC. V gene TRBV3-1 combines with J gene TRBJ2-1, with 11 bases fitting TRBD2. The CDR3 consists of 17 residues. V lost 6 bases, J lost 5 bases, and 12 bases stayed unmatched. Germline CDR1 LGHDT, CDR2 YNNKEL (reference sequence).

The V gene is TRBV20-1, the J gene TRBJ2-3, with a weak D call TRBD1 (6 bases). The germline V gene has CDR1 DFQATT and CDR2 SNEGSKA (reference sequence). V was trimmed by 5 bases and J by 0 bases, leaving 15 bases between them. There are 15 residues in the CDR3. The CDR3, as DNA: TGCAGTGCTGGGGGCGCGTTTACTAGCACAGATACGCAGTATTTT. Translated: CSAGGAFTSTDTQYF.

The chain couples TRBV6-2 or TRBV6-3 to TRBJ2-7; 8 bases agree with TRBD2. V lost 2 bases to trimming and J lost 5 bases; unmatched junction nucleotides: 11. The CDR3 runs 16 residues. The germline V gene encodes CDR1 MNHEY and CDR2 SVGEGT. The CDR3 here is CASSYQSGTSSDEQYF. The CDR3 bases are TGTGCCAGCAGTTACCAATCAGGGACTAGTAGCGACGAGCAGTACTTC.

J is TRBJ2-7 and V is TRBV21-1; the table's D call of TRBD1 was not tested on the DNA. TRBV21-1 is flagged as a pseudogene. The CDR3 runs to 14 residues. The CDR3 DNA sequence: TGTGCCAGCAAAGTATTAAGGGGCATCGACGAGCAGTACTTC. This encodes CASKVLRGIDEQYF.

The chain employs TRBV6-1 and TRBJ1-5; D gene uncertain. The germline V gene encodes CDR1 MNHNS and CDR2 SASEGT. The CDR3 runs 13 residues. V was cut by 5 bases and J by 11 bases, with 16 bases left in between. This CDR3 reads CASSQSRKGAQHF. Written as DNA, the CDR3 is TGTGCCAGCAGTCAGTCTCGGAAGGGAGCCCAGCATTTT.

There are many counts of this clonotype. The chain has TRBV9 and TRBJ1-2; D remains unclear. Trimming shortened V by 6 bases and J by 3 bases, and 9 bases separated the two germline ends. Germline lookup yields CDR1 SGDLS and CDR2 YYNGEE. The length of the CDR3 is 12 residues. CDR3 amino acids: CASKGSDYGYTF. DNA of the CDR3: TGTGCCAGCAAGGGTTCAGACTATGGCTACACCTTC.

The CDR3 here is CASSDRGGGEQFF. In DNA form, the CDR3 reads TGTGCCAGCTCGGATCGGGGGGGCGGTGAGCAGTTCTTC. The genes are TRBV18 and TRBJ2-1; 8 bases are shared with TRBD2. Trimming took 6 bases from V and 9 from J; bases not matched to a gene: 7. The germline V gene encodes CDR1 KGHSH and CDR2 LQKENI. This CDR3 spans 13 amino acids.

The CDR3 loop is CASSLVGSESSYNEQFF. DNA of the CDR3: TGCGCCAGCAGCTTGGTGGGTAGCGAGAGCTCCTACAATGAGCAGTTCTTC. The J gene is TRBJ2-1, the V gene TRBV5-1, with D possibly being TRBD2 (5 bases). Germline V gene data show CDR1 as SGHRS and CDR2 as YFSETQ. CDR3 length: 17 residues. The germline V and J ends were trimmed by 0 bases and 0 bases, with 13 bases remaining between them.

This clonotype turned up a few times. The chain is built from TRBV20-1 and TRBJ1-1; 7 bases line up with TRBD1. The junction had 4 bases not matched to a gene; V was cut back by 1 base and J by 5 bases. The CDR3 totals 13 residues. Per germline, CDR1 DFQATT and CDR2 SNEGSKA (reference sequence). The CDR3 loop reads CSARGQGRTEAFF. The CDR3 DNA reads as TGCAGTGCTAGAGGACAGGGACGGACTGAAGCTTTCTTT.

The sample holds a few counts of this clonotype. The chain joins TRBV12-3 or TRBV12-4 to TRBJ2-1, with no clear D. V was clipped by 3 bases and J by 7 bases, with 16 bases between them. The CDR3 length is 15 residues. DNA of the CDR3: TGTGCCAGCAGTTTGAGGTGGACGGTTGGGAATGAGCAGTTCTTC. It codes for CASSLRWTVGNEQFF.

For this clonotype: Without the conserved terminal phenylalanine or tryptophan, this CDR3 likely stems from a read error. The V gene is TRBV9, the J gene TRBJ1-1, with D perhaps TRBD1 (5 bases). The CDR3 is 16 amino acids. Germline V gene data show CDR1 as SGDLS and CDR2 as YYNGEE. Trimming stripped 0 bases from V and 4 bases from J, with 16 bases between. CDR3 nucleotides: TGTGCCAGCAGCGTAGGTCCGCCAGGGACGGGCACTGAAGCTTTCTCT. Residues: CASSVGPPGTGTEAFS.

This clonotype was counted many times. The J gene is TRBJ2-3, the V gene TRBV7-9; possibly TRBD2 for D (6 bases). CDR1 and CDR2 (germline): SEHNR, FQNEAQ (reference sequence). With 3 bases removed from V and 0 bases from J, the gap between germline ends came to 13 bases. CDR3 length: 16 residues. The CDR3 is CASSFDIGTSTDTQYF. As DNA, the CDR3 is TGTGCCAGCAGCTTCGATATTGGGACTAGCACAGATACGCAGTATTTT.

This clonotype was counted only a few times. V gene TRBV12-3 or TRBV12-4 combines with J gene TRBJ1-4; no definite D call. The V and J ends lost 3 bases and 2 bases respectively, with 7 bases between them. CDR3 length: 14 residues. The CDR3 reads CASSFHGTNEKLFF. CDR3 DNA: TGTGCCAGCAGTTTTCATGGGACTAATGAAAAACTGTTTTTT.

This clonotype was seen a handful of times. CDR3 protein: CASGAGGNYGYTF. In DNA form, the CDR3 reads TGTGCCAGCGGGGCAGGGGGGAACTATGGCTACACCTTC. The chain employs TRBV12-3 or TRBV12-4 and TRBJ1-2, with 7 positions matching TRBD1. J lost 2 bases, V lost 8 bases, and 5 bases had no gene match. The CDR3 loop spans 13 amino acids.